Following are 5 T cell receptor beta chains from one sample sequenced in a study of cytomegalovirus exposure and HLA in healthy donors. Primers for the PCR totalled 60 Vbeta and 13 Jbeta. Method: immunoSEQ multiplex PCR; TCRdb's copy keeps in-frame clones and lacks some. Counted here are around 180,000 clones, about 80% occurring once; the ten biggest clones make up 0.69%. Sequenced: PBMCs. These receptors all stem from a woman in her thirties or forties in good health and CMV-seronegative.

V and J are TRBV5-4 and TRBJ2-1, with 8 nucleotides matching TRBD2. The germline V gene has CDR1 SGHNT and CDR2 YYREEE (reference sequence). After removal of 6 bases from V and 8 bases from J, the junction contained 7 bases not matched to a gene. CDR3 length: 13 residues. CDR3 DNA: TGTGCCAGCACCGGACTAGCTGGCGATGAGCAGTTCTTC. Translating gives CASTGLAGDEQFF.

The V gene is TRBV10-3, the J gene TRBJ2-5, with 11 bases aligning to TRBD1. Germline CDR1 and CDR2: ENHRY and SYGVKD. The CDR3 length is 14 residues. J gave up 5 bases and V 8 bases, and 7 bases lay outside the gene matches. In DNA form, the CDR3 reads TGTGCCATCGCCAGGACAGGGGGCGGGGAGACCCAGTACTTC. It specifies CAIARTGGGETQYF.

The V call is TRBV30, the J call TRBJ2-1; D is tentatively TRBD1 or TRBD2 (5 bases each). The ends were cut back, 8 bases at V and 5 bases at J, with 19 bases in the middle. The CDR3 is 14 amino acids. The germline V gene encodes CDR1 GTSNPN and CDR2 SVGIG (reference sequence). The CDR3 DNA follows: TGTGCCGGGACCCCCTTTATAGTGGACAATGAGCAGTTCTTC. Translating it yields CAGTPFIVDNEQFF.

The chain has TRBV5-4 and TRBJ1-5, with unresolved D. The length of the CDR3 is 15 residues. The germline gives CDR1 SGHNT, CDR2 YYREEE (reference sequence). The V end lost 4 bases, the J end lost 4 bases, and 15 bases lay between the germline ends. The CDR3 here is CASSLEPGRNQPQHF. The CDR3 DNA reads TGTGCCAGCAGCCTGGAGCCGGGTCGGAATCAGCCCCAGCATTTT.

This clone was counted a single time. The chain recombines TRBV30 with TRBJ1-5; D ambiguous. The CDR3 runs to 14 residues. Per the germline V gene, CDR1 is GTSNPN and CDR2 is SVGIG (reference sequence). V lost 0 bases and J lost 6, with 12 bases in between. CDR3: CAWSVGFEGQPQHF. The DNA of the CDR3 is TGTGCCTGGAGTGTAGGGTTTGAGGGTCAGCCCCAGCATTTT.